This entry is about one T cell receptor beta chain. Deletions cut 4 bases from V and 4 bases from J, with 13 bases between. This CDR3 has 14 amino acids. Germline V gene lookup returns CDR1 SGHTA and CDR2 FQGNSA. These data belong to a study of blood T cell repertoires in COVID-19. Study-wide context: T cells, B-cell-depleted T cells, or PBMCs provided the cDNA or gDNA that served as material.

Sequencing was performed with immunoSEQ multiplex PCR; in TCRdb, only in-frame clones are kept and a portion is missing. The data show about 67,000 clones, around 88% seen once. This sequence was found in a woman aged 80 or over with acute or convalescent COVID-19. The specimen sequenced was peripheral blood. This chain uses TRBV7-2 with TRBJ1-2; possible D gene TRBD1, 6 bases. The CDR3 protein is CASSSETGAYGYTF. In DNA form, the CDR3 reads TGTGCCAGCAGCTCAGAGACAGGAGCCTATGGCTACACCTTC.